A single sample gave rise to the 20 T cell receptor beta chains below, sequenced in a study of T cell changes during pregnancy in multiple sclerosis. TCRdb keeps only in-frame clones here, not all; method: immunoSEQ multiplex PCR. The sample contains under 90,000 clones, about 92% of which appear only once. This material consisted of peripheral blood, taken in the second trimester of pregnancy. All receptors come from a female donor in good health, enrolled as a control in a pregnancy study.

The V and J genes are TRBV5-4 and TRBJ1-2; 7 bases align to TRBD1. Germline V gene sequence: CDR1 SGHNT, CDR2 YYREEE (reference sequence). There are 14 residues in the CDR3. V was pared by 2 bases and J by 8 bases, with 9 bases of the junction left unmatched. The CDR3 protein is CASSFTGARRGYTF. The CDR3 coding sequence is TGTGCCAGCAGCTTTACAGGGGCGAGGAGGGGCTACACCTTC.

Here the CDR3 DNA reads TGTGCCAGCAGCCTGGGACCTAGCGGGAGCGAGGAGACCCAGTACTTC. Residues: CASSLGPSGSEETQYF. The chain joins TRBV9 to TRBJ2-5; 10 bases are shared with TRBD2. CDR3 length: 16 amino acids. V was clipped by 4 bases and J by 5 bases; unmatched bases: 11. Germline lookup yields CDR1 SGDLS and CDR2 YYNGEE.

The chain links TRBV7-9 to TRBJ2-1; D is unresolved. The CDR3 is 15 amino acids. The germline V gene has CDR1 SEHNR and CDR2 FQNEAQ (reference sequence). The V end lost 6 bases, the J end lost 0 bases, and 12 bases lay between the germline ends. The CDR3 DNA is TGTGCCAGCAGACATGACAAAACCTCCTACAATGAGCAGTTCTTC. Its translation is CASRHDKTSYNEQFF.

CDR3: CASSLLSSGANVLTF. The CDR3 region has the DNA TGTGCCAGTAGCTTGCTCAGCTCTGGGGCCAACGTCCTGACTTTC. The chain uses TRBV19 and TRBJ2-6; D gene uncertain. Trimming stripped 6 bases from V and 0 bases from J, with 9 bases between. The length of the CDR3 is 15 residues. The germline V gene encodes CDR1 LNHDA and CDR2 SQIVND (reference sequence).

The J gene is TRBJ2-7, the V gene TRBV5-6, with 9 bases matching TRBD2. Germline assignment: CDR1 SGHDT and CDR2 YYEEEE. The CDR3 is 15 amino acids. The V and J ends lost 3 bases and 3 bases, in that order; junction bases with no gene match: 7. DNA for the CDR3: TGTGCCAGCAGCTATGCGACTAGCGGACACTACGAGCAGTACTTC. This codes for CASSYATSGHYEQYF.

The chain is built from TRBV29-1 and TRBJ1-2; 7 bases match TRBD1. The germline gives CDR1 SQVTM, CDR2 ANQGSEA. V shed 4 bases and J 3 bases; nucleotides not matched to a gene: 8. CDR3 length: 14 residues. CDR3 in amino acids: CSVAQQGSDYGYTF. The CDR3 nucleotides read TGCAGCGTTGCCCAACAGGGGAGCGACTATGGCTACACCTTC.

The rearrangement links TRBV5-4 to TRBJ2-1; a possible D gene is TRBD2 (5 bases). Germline CDR1 is SGHNT and CDR2 is YYREEE (reference sequence). V lost 1 base and J 8 bases, leaving 16 bases between the germline ends. This CDR3 comprises 15 residues. CDR3 bases: TGTGCCAGCAGCTTGTACCGGGGAGTTGCCTATGAGCAGTTCTTC. Encoded protein: CASSLYRGVAYEQFF.

Only one count was recorded for this clone. The J gene is TRBJ2-3, the V gene TRBV2; D unclear. V gave up 0 bases and J gave up 0 bases, with 7 bases separating them. There are 15 residues in the CDR3. Germline V gene data show CDR1 as SNHLY and CDR2 as FYNNEI. The CDR3 DNA reads TGTGCCAGCAGTGAAGCGCGTAGCAGCACAGATACGCAGTATTTT. Amino acid sequence: CASSEARSSTDTQYF.

This clone was detected only once. The V call is TRBV15, the J call TRBJ1-5; 11 nucleotides agree with TRBD1. The CDR3 is 21 amino acids. Germline V lookup: CDR1 LNHNV, CDR2 YYDKDF (reference sequence). After removal of 1 base from V and 7 bases from J, the junction contained 21 bases not matched to a gene. CDR3 region: CATSRGRDRGEDRNLVQPQHF. In nucleotides, the CDR3 is TGTGCCACCAGCAGAGGCCGGGACAGGGGGGAGGACCGTAATTTGGTCCAGCCCCAGCATTTT. The full variable domain, in which reference TRBV15 and TRBJ1-5 provide the parts outside the CDR3, is DAMVIQNPRYQVTQFGKPVTLSCSQTLNHNVMYWYQQKSSQAPKLLFHYYDKDFNNEADTPDNFQSRRPNTSFCFLDIRSPGLGDTAMYLCATSRGRDRGEDRNLVQPQHFGDGTRLSIL.

The gene calls are TRBV5-4 and TRBJ1-1, with D uncertain. In germline, CDR1 is SGHNT, CDR2 YYREEE (reference sequence). Between the trimmed V and J ends, which lost 10 bases and 1 base, there was a span of 14 bases. CDR3 size: 13 residues. Here the CDR3 DNA reads TGTGCCTTCCGACTTCAAAGGAACACTGAAGCTTTCTTT. Translation: CAFRLQRNTEAFF.

The J gene is TRBJ2-7, the V gene TRBV6-1; TRBD1 is a possible D gene (6 bases). Germline CDR1 MNHNS, CDR2 SASEGT. The CDR3 is 12 amino acids. The V end was cut by 8 bases, the J end by 5 bases, with 13 bases between. The CDR3 loop reads CASVSRTDEQYF. The CDR3 DNA is TGTGCCAGCGTGAGCCGGACAGACGAGCAGTACTTC.

The chain recombines TRBV6-4 with TRBJ2-1; D perhaps matches TRBD1 (6 bases). Germline CDR1 and CDR2: MRHNA and SNTAGT. Trimming took 0 bases from V and 4 from J, leaving 10 bases between them. This CDR3 region has 15 residues. CDR3 DNA: TGTGCCAGCAGTGACTCGACAGGTTCTTACAATGAGCAGTTCTTC. This gives the protein CASSDSTGSYNEQFF.

V gene TRBV15 combines with J gene TRBJ2-1, with D hard to call. CDR3 length equals 15 residues. Germline values: CDR1 LNHNV, CDR2 YYDKDF (reference sequence). Trimming took 4 bases from V and 4 from J, leaving 14 bases between them. The CDR3 spells CATSNPVSSYNEQFF. Here the CDR3 DNA reads TGTGCCACCAGCAACCCAGTGTCCTCTTACAATGAGCAGTTCTTC.

V gene TRBV5-6 combines with J gene TRBJ1-1; D is unresolved. Germline values: CDR1 SGHDT, CDR2 YYEEEE. Trimming left V 0 bases short and J 7 bases short, with 7 bases between. This CDR3 is built from 12 residues. The chain's CDR3 is CASSLDGFEAFF. CDR3 DNA sequence: TGTGCCAGCAGCTTGGACGGTTTTGAAGCTTTCTTT.

The CDR3 region is CASSFQVSNEKLFF. The CDR3 DNA sequence: TGTGCCAGCAGCTTCCAGGTTTCTAATGAAAAACTGTTTTTT. J is TRBJ1-4 and V is TRBV5-5; D call uncertain. The length of the CDR3 is 14 residues. Trimming took 2 bases from V and 3 from J, leaving 8 bases between them. The V gene's germline CDR1 is SGHKS and CDR2 YYEKEE (reference sequence). Using reference TRBV5-5 and TRBJ1-4 for the parts outside the CDR3, the full variable domain is DAGVTQSPTHLIKTRGQQVTLRCSPISGHKSVSWYQQVLGQGPQFIFQYYEKEERGRGNFPDRFSARQFPNYSSELNVNALLLGDSALYLCASSFQVSNEKLFFGSGTQLSVL.

V gene TRBV7-2 combines with J gene TRBJ2-2, with 8 positions matching TRBD1. The CDR3 sequence is 15 residues long. Losses at the gene ends were 5 bases for V and 3 bases for J; bases not matched to a gene: 5. CDR1 and CDR2 from the germline V gene are SGHTA and FQGNSA. The CDR3: CASSLQGAHTGELFF. Written as DNA, the CDR3 is TGTGCCAGCAGCCTTCAGGGGGCGCACACCGGGGAGCTGTTTTTT.

The rearrangement links TRBV6-5 to TRBJ2-3; 12 nucleotides match TRBD1. Germline CDR1 is MNHEY and CDR2 is SVGAGI. The CDR3 extends over 15 amino acids. V lost 6 bases to trimming and J lost 2 bases; unmatched junction nucleotides: 3. The CDR3 DNA is TGTGCCAGCAGCGGGACAGGGGGCCCCACAGATACGCAGTATTTT. It translates to CASSGTGGPTDTQYF.

The rearrangement joins TRBV7-3 to TRBJ2-1; D not resolved. Germline CDR1 SGHTA, CDR2 FQGTGA. The length of the CDR3 is 13 residues. Trimming took 1 base from V and 4 from J, leaving 5 bases between them. The CDR3 DNA reads TGTGCCAGCAGCTTAAGTATTTACAATGAGCAGTTCTTC. This translates into CASSLSIYNEQFF.

The chain carries TRBV7-8 and TRBJ2-3, with 9 bases identical to TRBD2. With V trimmed by 2 bases and J by 5 bases, 14 bases remained unmatched. The germline V gene has CDR1 SGHVS and CDR2 FQNEAQ. This CDR3 is built from 18 residues. CDR3 nucleotides: TGTGCCAGCAGCTTATTCCCTCTTGCGGGAGGGCTGGGAGATACGCAGTATTTT. It is translated as CASSLFPLAGGLGDTQYF.

This clone was observed a single time. The chain has TRBV19 and TRBJ1-1; possible D gene TRBD1, 6 bases. In germline, CDR1 is LNHDA, CDR2 SQIVND (reference sequence). The CDR3 spans 13 residues. Trimming took off 7 bases at V and 5 bases at J, with 14 bases between the two ends. The DNA for the CDR3 is TGTGCCAGTACCCGAAAGAGGGGGACTGAAGCTTTCTTT. Translation: CASTRKRGTEAFF.